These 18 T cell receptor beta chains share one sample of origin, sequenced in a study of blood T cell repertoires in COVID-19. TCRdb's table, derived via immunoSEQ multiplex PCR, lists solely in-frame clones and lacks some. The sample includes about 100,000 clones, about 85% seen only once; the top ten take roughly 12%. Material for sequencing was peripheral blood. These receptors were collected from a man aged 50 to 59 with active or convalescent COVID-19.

The CDR3 coding sequence is TGCGCCAGCACCGAGGGGGCGGACACTGAAGCTTTCTTT. This sequence encodes CASTEGADTEAFF. The V call is TRBV10-1, the J call TRBJ1-1, with 7 bases fitting TRBD1. With 7 bases clipped from V and 3 bases from J, the junction kept 5 bases outside the gene matches. The CDR3 has 13 amino acids. The germline CDR1 and CDR2 sequences are WNHNN and SYGVQD (reference sequence).

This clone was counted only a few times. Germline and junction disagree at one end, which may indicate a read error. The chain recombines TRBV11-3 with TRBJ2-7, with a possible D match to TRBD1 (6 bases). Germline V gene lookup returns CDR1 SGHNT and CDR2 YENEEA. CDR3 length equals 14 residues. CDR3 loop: CASSVELGHYEQYF. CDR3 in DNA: TGTGCCAGCAGCGTAGAGCTGGGACACTACGAGCAGTACTTC.

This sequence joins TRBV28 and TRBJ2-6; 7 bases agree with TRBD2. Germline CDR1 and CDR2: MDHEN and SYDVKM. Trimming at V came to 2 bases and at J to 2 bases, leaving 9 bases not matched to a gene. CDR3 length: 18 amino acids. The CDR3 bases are TGTGCCAGCAGTTTAGTCGCAGGGAGGGAGGCTGGGGCCAACGTCCTGACTTTC. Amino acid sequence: CASSLVAGREAGANVLTF.

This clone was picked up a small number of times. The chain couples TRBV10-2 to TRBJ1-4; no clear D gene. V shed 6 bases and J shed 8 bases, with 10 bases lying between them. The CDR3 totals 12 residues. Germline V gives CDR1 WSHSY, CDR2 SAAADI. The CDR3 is CASSVTWEKLFF. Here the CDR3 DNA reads TGCGCCAGCAGCGTTACATGGGAAAAACTGTTTTTT.

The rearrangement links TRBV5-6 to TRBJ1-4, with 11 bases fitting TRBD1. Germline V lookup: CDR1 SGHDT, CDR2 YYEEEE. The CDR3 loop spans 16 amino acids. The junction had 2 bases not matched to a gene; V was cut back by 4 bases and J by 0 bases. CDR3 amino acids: CASSRGQGATNEKLFF. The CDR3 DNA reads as TGTGCCAGCAGCAGGGGACAGGGGGCAACTAATGAAAAACTGTTTTTT.

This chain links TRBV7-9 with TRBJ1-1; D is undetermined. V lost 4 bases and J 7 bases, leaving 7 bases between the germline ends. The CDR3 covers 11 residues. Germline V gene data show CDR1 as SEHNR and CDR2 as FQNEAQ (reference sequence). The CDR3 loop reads CASSSIDEAFF. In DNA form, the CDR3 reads TGTGCCAGCAGCTCAATAGATGAAGCTTTCTTT.

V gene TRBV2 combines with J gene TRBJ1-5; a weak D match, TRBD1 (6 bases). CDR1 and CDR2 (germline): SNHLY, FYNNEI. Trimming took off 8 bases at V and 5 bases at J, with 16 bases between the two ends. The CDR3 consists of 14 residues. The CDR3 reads CASGGRSRDQPQHF. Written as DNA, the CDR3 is TGTGCCAGCGGGGGCAGGTCAAGAGATCAGCCCCAGCATTTT.

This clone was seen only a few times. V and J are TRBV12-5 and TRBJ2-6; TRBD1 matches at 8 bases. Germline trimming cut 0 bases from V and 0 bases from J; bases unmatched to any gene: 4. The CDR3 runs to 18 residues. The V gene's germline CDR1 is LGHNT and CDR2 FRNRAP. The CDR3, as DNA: TGTGCTAGTGGTTTGGTAACAGGGGGGATCTCTGGGGCCAACGTCCTGACTTTC. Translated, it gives CASGLVTGGISGANVLTF.

Here the CDR3 DNA reads TGTGCCAGTGGGCGTAGCGCTTCCTACGAGCAGTACTTC. This sequence encodes CASGRSASYEQYF. The chain is built from TRBV12-3 or TRBV12-4 and TRBJ2-7, with D possibly TRBD2 on 5 matching bases. The CDR3 length is 13 residues. The V end lost 9 bases, the J end lost 1 base, and 13 bases lay between the germline ends.

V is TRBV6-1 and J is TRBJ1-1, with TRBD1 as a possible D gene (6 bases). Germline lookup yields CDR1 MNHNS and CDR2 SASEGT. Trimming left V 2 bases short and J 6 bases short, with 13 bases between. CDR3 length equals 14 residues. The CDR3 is CASSENRVSAEAFF. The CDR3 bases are TGTGCCAGCAGTGAAAACAGGGTTAGCGCTGAAGCTTTCTTT.

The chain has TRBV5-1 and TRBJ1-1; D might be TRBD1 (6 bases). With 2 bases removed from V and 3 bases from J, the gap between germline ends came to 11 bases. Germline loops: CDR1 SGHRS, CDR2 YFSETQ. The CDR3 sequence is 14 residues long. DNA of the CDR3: TGCGCCAGCAGCTTTCAGGGGTTGGACACTGAAGCTTTCTTT. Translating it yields CASSFQGLDTEAFF. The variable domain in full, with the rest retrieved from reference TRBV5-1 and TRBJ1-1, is KAGVTQTPRYLIKTRGQQVTLSCSPISGHRSVSWYQQTPGQGLQFLFEYFSETQRNKGNFPGRFSGRQFSNSRSEMNVSTLELGDSALYLCASSFQGLDTEAFFGQGTRLTVV.

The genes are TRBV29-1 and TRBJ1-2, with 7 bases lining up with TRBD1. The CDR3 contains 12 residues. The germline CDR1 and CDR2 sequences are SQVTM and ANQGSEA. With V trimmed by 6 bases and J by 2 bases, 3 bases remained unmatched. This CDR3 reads CSVTGTNYGYTF. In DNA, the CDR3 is TGCAGCGTGACAGGGACCAACTATGGCTACACCTTC.

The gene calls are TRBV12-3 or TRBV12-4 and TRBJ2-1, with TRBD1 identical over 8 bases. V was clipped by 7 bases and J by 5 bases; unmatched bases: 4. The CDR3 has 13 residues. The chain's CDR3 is CASNTGGNNEQFF. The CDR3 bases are TGTGCCAGCAATACAGGGGGAAACAATGAGCAGTTCTTC.

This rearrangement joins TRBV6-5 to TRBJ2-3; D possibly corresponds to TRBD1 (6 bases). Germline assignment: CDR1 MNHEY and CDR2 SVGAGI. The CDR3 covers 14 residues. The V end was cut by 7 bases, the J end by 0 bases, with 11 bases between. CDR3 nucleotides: TGTGCCAGCAATATGGACAGCAGCACAGATACGCAGTATTTT. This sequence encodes CASNMDSSTDTQYF.

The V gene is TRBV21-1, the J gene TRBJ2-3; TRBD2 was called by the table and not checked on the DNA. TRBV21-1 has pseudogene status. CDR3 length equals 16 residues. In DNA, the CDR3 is TGTGCCAGCATCGGACTAGCGGGAGGTAGGTTAGATACGCAGTATTTT. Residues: CASIGLAGGRLDTQYF.

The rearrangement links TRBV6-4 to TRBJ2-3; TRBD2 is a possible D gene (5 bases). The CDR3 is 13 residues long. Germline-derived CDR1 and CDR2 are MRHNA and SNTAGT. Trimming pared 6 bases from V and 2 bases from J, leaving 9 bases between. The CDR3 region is CASREDTTDTQYF. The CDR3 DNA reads TGTGCCAGCAGGGAGGATACCACAGATACGCAGTATTTT.

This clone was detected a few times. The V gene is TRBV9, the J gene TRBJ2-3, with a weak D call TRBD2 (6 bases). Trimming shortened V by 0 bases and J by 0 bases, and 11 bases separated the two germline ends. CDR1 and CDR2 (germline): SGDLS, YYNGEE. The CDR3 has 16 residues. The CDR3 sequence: CASSVGIGGSTDTQYF. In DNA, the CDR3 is TGTGCCAGCAGCGTAGGAATTGGGGGGAGCACAGATACGCAGTATTTT.

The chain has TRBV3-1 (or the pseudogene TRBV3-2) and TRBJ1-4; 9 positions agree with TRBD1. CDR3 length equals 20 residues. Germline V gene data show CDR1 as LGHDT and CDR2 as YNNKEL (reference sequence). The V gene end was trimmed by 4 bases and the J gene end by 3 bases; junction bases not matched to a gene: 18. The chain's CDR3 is CASSRESRDRGTKANEKLFF. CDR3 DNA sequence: TGTGCCAGCAGCCGAGAGAGCCGAGACAGGGGGACAAAGGCTAATGAAAAACTGTTTTTT.